The 3 T cell receptor beta chains in this list originate from one sample, sequenced in a study of T cells in Graves' hyperthyroidism and ophthalmopathy. Authors of the study amplified TCR beta CDR3 regions from RNA transcripts. The HTBI primer set was used in a first-round RT-PCR of the TCR CDR3. TCRdb re-called the multiplex PCR reads with MiXCR, one entry per CDR3 protein. The sample has about 610,000 distinct CDR3 sequences; roughly 50% are singletons. Sequenced sample: peripheral blood or thyroid tissue (not recorded which). The source is a woman younger than 35 with Graves' hyperthyroidism.

The chain is built from TRBV20-1 and TRBJ2-5; D is possibly TRBD1 (6 bases). V lost 0 bases, J lost 7 bases, and 9 bases lay in between. Germline CDR1 reads DFQATT; CDR2 reads SNEGSKA (reference sequence). The CDR3 is 12 residues long. CDR3 bases: TGCAGTGCTAGAGACAGGGGAATGACCCAGTACTTC. It encodes CSARDRGMTQYF.

This clonotype occurred once. This rearrangement joins TRBV2 to TRBJ2-5, with 11 positions matching TRBD2. The CDR3 has 13 residues. V lost 10 bases, J lost 5 bases, and 6 bases stayed unmatched. The V gene's germline CDR1 is SNHLY and CDR2 FYNNEI. CDR3 nucleotide sequence: TGTGCCACAATAGCGGGAGGGTGGGAGACCCAGTACTTC. Translated: CATIAGGWETQYF.

This chain joins TRBV29-1 and TRBJ2-6; no reliable D call. The V and J ends lost 8 bases and 0 bases respectively, with 11 bases between them. CDR1 SQVTM and CDR2 ANQGSEA come from the germline V gene. This CDR3 spans 14 amino acids. The CDR3 is CSLSLRSGANVLTF. CDR3 DNA sequence: TGCAGCTTGTCCTTGCGCTCTGGGGCCAACGTCCTGACTTTC.